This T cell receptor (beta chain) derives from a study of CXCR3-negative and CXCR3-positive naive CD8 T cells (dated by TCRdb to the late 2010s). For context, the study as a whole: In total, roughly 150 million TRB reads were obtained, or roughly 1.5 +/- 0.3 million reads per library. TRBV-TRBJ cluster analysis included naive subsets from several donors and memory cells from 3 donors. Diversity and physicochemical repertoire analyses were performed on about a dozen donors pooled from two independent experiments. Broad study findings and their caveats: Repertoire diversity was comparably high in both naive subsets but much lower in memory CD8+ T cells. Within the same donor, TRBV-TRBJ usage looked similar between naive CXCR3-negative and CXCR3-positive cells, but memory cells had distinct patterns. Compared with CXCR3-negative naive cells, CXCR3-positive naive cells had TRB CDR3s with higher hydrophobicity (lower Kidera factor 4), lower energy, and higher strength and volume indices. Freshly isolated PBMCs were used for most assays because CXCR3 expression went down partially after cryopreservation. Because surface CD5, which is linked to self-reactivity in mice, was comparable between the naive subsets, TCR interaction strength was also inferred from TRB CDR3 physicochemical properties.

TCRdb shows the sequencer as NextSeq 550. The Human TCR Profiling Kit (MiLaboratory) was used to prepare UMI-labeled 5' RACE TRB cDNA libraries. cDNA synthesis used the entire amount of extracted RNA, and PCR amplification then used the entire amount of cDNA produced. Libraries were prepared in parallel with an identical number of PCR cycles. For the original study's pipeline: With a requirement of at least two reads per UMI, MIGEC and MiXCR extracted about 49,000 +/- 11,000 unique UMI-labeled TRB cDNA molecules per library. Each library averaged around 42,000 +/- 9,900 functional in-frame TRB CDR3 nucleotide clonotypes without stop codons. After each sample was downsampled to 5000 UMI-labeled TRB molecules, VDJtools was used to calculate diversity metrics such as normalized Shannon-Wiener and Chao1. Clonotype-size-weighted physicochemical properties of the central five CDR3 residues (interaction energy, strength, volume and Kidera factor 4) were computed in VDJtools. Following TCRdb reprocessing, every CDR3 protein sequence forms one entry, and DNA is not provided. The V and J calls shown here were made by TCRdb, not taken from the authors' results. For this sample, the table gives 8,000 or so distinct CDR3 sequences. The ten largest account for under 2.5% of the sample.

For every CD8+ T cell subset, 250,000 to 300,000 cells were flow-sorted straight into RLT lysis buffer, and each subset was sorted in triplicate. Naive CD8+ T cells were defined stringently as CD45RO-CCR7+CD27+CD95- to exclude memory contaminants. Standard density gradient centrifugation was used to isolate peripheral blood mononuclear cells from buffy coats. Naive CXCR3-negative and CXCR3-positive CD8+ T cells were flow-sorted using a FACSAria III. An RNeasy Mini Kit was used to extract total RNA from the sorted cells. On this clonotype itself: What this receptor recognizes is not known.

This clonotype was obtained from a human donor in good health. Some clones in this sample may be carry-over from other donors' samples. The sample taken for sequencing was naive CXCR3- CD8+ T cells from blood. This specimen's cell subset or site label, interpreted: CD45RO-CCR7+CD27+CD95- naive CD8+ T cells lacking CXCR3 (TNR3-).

For the CDR3, the sequence is CSARDWLLNEQFF. The V gene is TRBV20-1 and the J gene is TRBJ2-1. From the cysteine up to the phenylalanine, the CDR3 has a length of 13 residues. The record lacks a DNA sequence. From the germline V gene (reference sequence), CDR1 is DFQATT and CDR2 is SNEGSKA.